One and the same sample provided the 23 T cell receptor beta chains below, sequenced in a study of shared clonotypes between healthy human individuals. Sequenced by immunoSEQ multiplex PCR; TCRdb stores in-frame clones only, minus some. Among about 2.4 million clones listed, 93% were seen once. The specimen was naive CD4+ T cells from PBMCs. The subset: CD45RA+ positively selected. The source is a man aged 18 to 30 in good health. Some clones in this sample may be carry-over from other donors' samples.

The V gene is TRBV5-1, the J gene TRBJ2-6; 7 nucleotides match TRBD2. CDR1 is SGHRS and CDR2 is YFSETQ in the germline V gene. Unmatched junction bases numbered 2, after V lost 0 bases and J lost 2 bases. The CDR3 covers 16 residues. CDR3 sequence: CASSLARGAGANVLTF. CDR3 in DNA: TGCGCCAGCAGCTTGGCCCGGGGGGCTGGGGCCAACGTCCTGACTTTC.

The CDR3 sequence: CASSLLLLGQGQETQYF. CDR3 sequence (DNA): TGTGCCAGCTCACTACTTCTCCTGGGACAGGGACAAGAGACCCAGTACTTC. This chain connects TRBV18 to TRBJ2-5, with 9 positions matching TRBD1. The trim removed 4 bases at V and 2 bases at J, leaving 11 bases unmatched. Per germline, CDR1 KGHSH and CDR2 LQKENI. The CDR3 is made up of 17 amino acids.

The V and J genes are TRBV6-6 and TRBJ2-1; D not resolved. CDR3 length equals 15 residues. Germline V gene data show CDR1 as MNHNY and CDR2 as SVGAGI (reference sequence). V lost 5 bases and J lost 1, with 12 bases in between. The CDR3 sequence: CASSPRVQSYNEQFF. CDR3 coding DNA: TGTGCCAGCAGTCCACGGGTCCAATCCTACAATGAGCAGTTCTTC.

The chain recombines TRBV30 with TRBJ2-3; D perhaps matches TRBD1 (5 bases). The germline CDR1 and CDR2 sequences are GTSNPN and SVGIG (reference sequence). The germline V and J ends were trimmed by 5 bases and 9 bases, with 12 bases remaining between them. The CDR3 contains 11 residues. The CDR3 bases are TGTGCCTGGGGGGCCCACCGCACGCAGTATTTT. It is translated as CAWGAHRTQYF.

This sequence joins TRBV6-1 and TRBJ2-7; a weak D match, TRBD2 (5 bases). The germline V gene encodes CDR1 MNHNS and CDR2 SASEGT. This CDR3 region has 15 residues. V was cut by 0 bases and J by 0 bases, with 9 bases left in between. The CDR3 is CASSEAPTSSYEQYF. The CDR3 nucleotides read TGTGCCAGCAGTGAAGCGCCTACTAGCTCCTACGAGCAGTACTTC.

The chain employs TRBV6-5 and TRBJ2-1; 8 bases match TRBD2. With V trimmed by 5 bases and J by 3 bases, 6 bases remained unmatched. The CDR3 has 15 amino acids. Germline CDR1 is MNHEY and CDR2 is SVGAGI. CDR3 DNA: TGTGCCAGCAGTCCCCCGGGACTAGACTACAATGAGCAGTTCTTC. This gives the protein CASSPPGLDYNEQFF.

The chain recombines TRBV9 with TRBJ2-5, with 7 bases that match TRBD1. V shed 0 bases, J shed 1 base, and the junction held 6 bases outside the gene matches. The CDR3 consists of 16 residues. Germline values: CDR1 SGDLS, CDR2 YYNGEE. The CDR3: CASSVGRTGSQETQYF. CDR3 in DNA: TGTGCCAGCAGCGTAGGTAGGACAGGCTCCCAAGAGACCCAGTACTTC.

A single count supports this clone. This chain joins TRBV5-8 and TRBJ1-4; D remains ambiguous. The germline V gene has CDR1 SGHTS and CDR2 YDEGEE. V gave up 6 bases and J gave up 6 bases, with 15 bases separating them. This CDR3 is 14 amino acids long. The DNA for the CDR3 is TGTGCCAGCACTAAGGACGGGGAGGATGAAAAACTGTTTTTT. Translating it yields CASTKDGEDEKLFF.

The CDR3, as DNA: TGTGCCAGTAGTATGCGACCCTATCGGGCTGAAAAACTGTTTTTT. Its protein is CASSMRPYRAEKLFF. This chain joins TRBV19 and TRBJ1-4; D remains unclear. Germline CDR1 reads LNHDA; CDR2 reads SQIVND (reference sequence). CDR3 length: 15 residues. The ends were cut back, 3 bases at V and 7 bases at J, with 15 bases in the middle.

This clone was seen more than once but under ten times. The rearrangement uses TRBV18 and TRBJ1-2; D unclear. CDR1 and CDR2 (germline): KGHSH, LQKENI. V dropped 0 bases and J dropped 4 bases, with 9 bases sitting between them. This CDR3 is 14 amino acids long. The CDR3 region is CASSPPSITYGYTF. In nucleotides, the CDR3 is TGTGCCAGCTCACCACCGTCCATCACCTATGGCTACACCTTC.

The genes are TRBV7-9 and TRBJ1-2; 9 bases map to TRBD1. Germline V gene lookup returns CDR1 SEHNR and CDR2 FQNEAQ (reference sequence). V lost 7 bases to trimming and J lost 6 bases; unmatched junction nucleotides: 12. This CDR3 is built from 15 residues. CDR3 nucleotide sequence: TGTGCCAGCAACCAGGGGGACAGGGAATTTCATGGCTACACCTTC. Translated: CASNQGDREFHGYTF. The variable domain in full, completed from reference TRBV7-9 and TRBJ1-2, reads DTGVSQNPRHKITKRGQNVTFRCDPISEHNRLYWYRQTLGQGPEFLTYFQNEAQLEKSRLLSDRFSAERPKGSFSTLEIQRTEQGDSAMYLCASNQGDREFHGYTFGSGTRLTVV.

For this clone: Additional DNA sequences in this sample encode the identical CDR3. The CDR3 region has the DNA TGTGCCAGCAGCTCGCCCGGGACTAGCGGATACAATGAGCAGTTCTTC. This codes for CASSSPGTSGYNEQFF. The rearrangement joins TRBV5-6 to TRBJ2-1; TRBD2 matches 11 bases. The germline CDR1 and CDR2 sequences are SGHDT and YYEEEE. V lost 3 bases, J lost 4 bases, and 6 bases stayed unmatched. The CDR3 spans 16 residues.

Here the CDR3 reads CARTRTGGEVSNQPQHF. CDR3 nucleotide sequence: TGTGCCAGAACACGGACAGGGGGCGAAGTAAGCAATCAGCCCCAGCATTTT. This rearrangement joins TRBV5-3 to TRBJ1-5; 11 nucleotides agree with TRBD1. TRBV5-3 counts as an open reading frame of uncertain function. The V segment lost 6 bases and the J segment 1 base; nucleotides outside the gene matches: 9. The CDR3 consists of 17 residues.

This chain links TRBV15 with TRBJ2-7; D gene ambiguous. From germline, CDR1 is LNHNV and CDR2 YYDKDF (reference sequence). Trimming stripped 0 bases from V and 3 bases from J, with 12 bases between. The CDR3 is made up of 15 amino acids. CDR3 sequence: CATSRDRYSVYEQYF. CDR3 nucleotide sequence: TGTGCCACCAGCAGAGATAGGTACAGCGTCTACGAGCAGTACTTC.

V gene TRBV7-2 combines with J gene TRBJ1-2; weak D call: TRBD1 (6 bases). The CDR3 has 15 residues. The V end was cut by 3 bases, the J end by 4 bases, with 15 bases between. CDR1 SGHTA and CDR2 FQGNSA come from the germline V gene. The CDR3 here is CASSFPQTGRYGYTF. The CDR3 DNA reads TGTGCCAGCAGCTTTCCCCAGACAGGCCGCTATGGCTACACCTTC.

The rearrangement joins TRBV29-1 to TRBJ1-2; a possible D gene is TRBD1 (5 bases). CDR1 is SQVTM and CDR2 is ANQGSEA in the germline V gene. The CDR3 has 15 residues. V was cut by 0 bases and J by 7 bases, with 18 bases left in between. In DNA form, the CDR3 reads TGCAGCGTTGAAGATTTTACTCGCCGGGACGGTGGCTACACCTTC. Encoded protein: CSVEDFTRRDGGYTF.

This chain connects TRBV7-2 to TRBJ1-3; unclear D gene. The CDR3 is 16 residues long. V was trimmed by 5 bases and J by 1 base, leaving 15 bases between them. Germline assignment: CDR1 SGHTA and CDR2 FQGNSA. This chain's CDR3 is CASSPRTAVSGNTIYF. In nucleotides, the CDR3 is TGTGCCAGCAGCCCGCGGACGGCGGTTTCTGGAAACACCATATATTTT.

The chain uses TRBV27 and TRBJ2-2; 8 positions match TRBD2. The CDR3 covers 14 residues. Per germline, CDR1 MNHEY and CDR2 SMNVEV (reference sequence). The ends lost 5 bases at V and 8 bases at J; junction bases unmatched: 7. As DNA, the CDR3 is TGTGCCAGCAGTCAAATAGCGGGAACGGGGGAGCTGTTTTTT. It codes for CASSQIAGTGELFF.

The rearrangement links TRBV7-2 to TRBJ1-1; D is ambiguous. This CDR3 region has 14 residues. CDR1 SGHTA and CDR2 FQGNSA come from the germline V gene. Trimming removed 2 bases at V and 4 bases at J, with 11 bases between. The CDR3 nucleotides are TGTGCCAGCAGCTTACAGGTGGTGAGCACTGAAGCTTTCTTT. Protein product: CASSLQVVSTEAFF.

A note on this clone: Other DNA sequences from this sample encode an identical CDR3 as well. This rearrangement joins TRBV9 to TRBJ1-2; D is undetermined. CDR3 size: 14 residues. V dropped 0 bases and J dropped 1 base, with 7 bases sitting between them. Germline CDR1 reads SGDLS; CDR2 reads YYNGEE. The CDR3 bases are TGTGCCAGCAGCGTAGGGGCGGGTAACTATGGCTACACCTTC. Amino acid sequence: CASSVGAGNYGYTF.

The chain recombines TRBV5-1 with TRBJ2-2; no firm D call. The ends were cut back, 1 base at V and 4 bases at J, with 11 bases in the middle. Germline V gene data show CDR1 as SGHRS and CDR2 as YFSETQ. The CDR3 spans 15 residues. CDR3 sequence reads: CASSLPGIATGELFF. As DNA, the CDR3 is TGCGCCAGCAGCTTGCCAGGTATAGCCACCGGGGAGCTGTTTTTT.

This clone came up once. The chain uses TRBV5-1 and TRBJ1-6; D gene uncertain. V gave up 0 bases and J gave up 8 bases, with 6 bases separating them. The CDR3 contains 13 residues. Germline V lookup: CDR1 SGHRS, CDR2 YFSETQ. The CDR3 loop reads CASSLGSDSPLHF. CDR3 DNA sequence: TGCGCCAGCAGCTTGGGTTCTGATTCACCCCTCCACTTT. Supplemented by reference TRBV5-1 and TRBJ1-6, the full variable domain reads KAGVTQTPRYLIKTRGQQVTLSCSPISGHRSVSWYQQTPGQGLQFLFEYFSETQRNKGNFPGRFSGRQFSNSRSEMNVSTLELGDSALYLCASSLGSDSPLHFGNGTRLTVT.

This chain joins TRBV9 and TRBJ2-1; 7 bases align to TRBD2. This CDR3 contains 16 residues. The germline V gene encodes CDR1 SGDLS and CDR2 YYNGEE. V lost 3 bases, J lost 0 bases, and 6 bases stayed unmatched. CDR3 protein: CASSARTSLSYNEQFF. The CDR3 DNA sequence: TGTGCCAGCAGCGCGAGGACTAGTCTCTCCTACAATGAGCAGTTCTTC.